Shown below are 12 T cell receptor beta chains from a single sample sequenced in a study of CD8+ T cells in alopecia areata. It was cDNA, reverse transcribed from extracted RNA, that served as the sequencing template. Here immunoSEQ multiplex PCR was the method, and the copy in TCRdb shows in-frame clones only, minus some. The sample has 150,000 to 180,000 clones; around half are singletons. Sample: CD8+ T cells sorted from blood, taken at week 0. Source of these receptors: a human donor with alopecia areata.

Here the CDR3 reads CASSSFGMNQPQHF. The CDR3 nucleotides read TGTGCCAGCAGTTCGTTCGGGATGAATCAGCCCCAGCATTTT. This sequence joins TRBV27 and TRBJ1-5; no firm D call. Looked up from germline, CDR1 is MNHEY and CDR2 is SMNVEV (reference sequence). This CDR3 has 14 amino acids. Trimming shortened V by 4 bases and J by 4 bases, and 11 bases separated the two germline ends.

This clone came up once. The rearrangement links TRBV29-1 to TRBJ1-1; D uncertain. The CDR3 covers 12 residues. Germline lookup yields CDR1 SQVTM and CDR2 ANQGSEA. V shed 0 bases and J shed 8 bases, with 10 bases lying between them. The CDR3 protein is CSVEDRVTEAFF. The CDR3 DNA reads TGCAGCGTTGAAGACCGCGTTACCGAAGCTTTCTTT. Drawing the rest from reference TRBV29-1 and TRBJ1-1, the complete variable domain is SAVISQKPSRDICQRGTSLTIQCQVDSQVTMMFWYRQQPGQSLTLIATANQGSEATYESGFVIDKFPISRPNLTFSTLTVSNMSPEDSSIYLCSVEDRVTEAFFGQGTRLTVV.

The gene calls are TRBV4-3 and TRBJ2-4; tentative D call: TRBD2 (5 bases). The ends were cut back, 0 bases at V and 2 bases at J, with 8 bases in the middle. The germline CDR1 and CDR2 sequences are LGHNA and YSLEER. The CDR3 has 15 residues. CDR3: CASSQDPSSKNIQYF. Here the CDR3 DNA reads TGCGCCAGCAGCCAAGACCCTAGCTCCAAAAACATTCAGTACTTC.

The chain employs TRBV29-1 and TRBJ2-3; TRBD2 agrees at 7 bases. Germline V gives CDR1 SQVTM, CDR2 ANQGSEA. The CDR3 has 14 amino acids. The ends lost 1 base at V and 4 bases at J; junction bases unmatched: 5. The DNA of the CDR3 is TGCAGCGTTGAAGGGGAGGGGCGGGCAGATACGCAGTATTTT. Protein: CSVEGEGRADTQYF.

A word on this clone: The sample has other DNA sequences that encode this CDR3 too. The V and J genes are TRBV4-3 and TRBJ2-7, with D unclear. With 0 bases removed from V and 0 bases from J, the gap between germline ends came to 6 bases. The V gene's germline CDR1 is LGHNA and CDR2 YSLEER. The CDR3 has 14 residues. The CDR3 loop reads CASSQDRSSYEQYF. The CDR3 bases are TGCGCCAGCAGCCAAGATAGGAGCTCCTACGAGCAGTACTTC.

As to this clone: The identical CDR3 is also encoded by other nucleotide sequences in the sample. The chain's CDR3 is CASSQDRSSYEQYF. CDR3 DNA sequence: TGCGCCAGCAGCCAAGACCGCAGCTCCTACGAGCAGTACTTC. V gene TRBV4-3 combines with J gene TRBJ2-7, with D hard to call. Deletions cut 0 bases from V and 0 bases from J, with 6 bases between. Germline loops: CDR1 LGHNA, CDR2 YSLEER. The CDR3 length is 14 residues.

The chain carries TRBV7-9 and TRBJ1-1; D not resolved. Trimming removed 3 bases at V and 1 base at J, with 6 bases between. The CDR3 runs to 13 residues. CDR1 is SEHNR and CDR2 is FQNEAQ in the germline V gene (reference sequence). CDR3 bases: TGTGCCAGCAGCTTGAGGGAGAACACTGAAGCTTTCTTT. This codes for CASSLRENTEAFF.

A few counts support this clone. V gene TRBV11-3 combines with J gene TRBJ2-1, with TRBD1 matching 8 bases. From germline, CDR1 is SGHNT and CDR2 YENEEA. The CDR3 consists of 14 residues. J was trimmed by 7 bases and V by 3 bases; bases with no gene match: 5. This CDR3 reads CASSFLDRENEQFF. The CDR3 coding sequence is TGTGCCAGCAGCTTTCTGGACAGGGAAAATGAGCAGTTCTTC.

V usage is TRBV7-9 and J usage is TRBJ2-2; unclear D gene. The germline CDR1 and CDR2 sequences are SEHNR and FQNEAQ (reference sequence). The CDR3 is 16 amino acids. V lost 5 bases, J lost 0 bases, and 13 bases lay in between. The CDR3 DNA reads as TGTGCCAGCAGCCCCCCCTTGACCCCGAACACCGGGGAGCTGTTTTTT. Translated: CASSPPLTPNTGELFF. Drawing the rest from reference TRBV7-9 and TRBJ2-2, the complete variable domain is DTGVSQNPRHKITKRGQNVTFRCDPISEHNRLYWYRQTLGQGPEFLTYFQNEAQLEKSRLLSDRFSAERPKGSFSTLEIQRTEQGDSAMYLCASSPPLTPNTGELFFGEGSRLTVL.

The chain carries TRBV7-6 and TRBJ2-7; perhaps TRBD2 as D (7 bases). The germline gives CDR1 SGHVS, CDR2 FNYEAQ. V was trimmed by 5 bases and J by 2 bases, leaving 22 bases between them. The CDR3 covers 17 residues. This CDR3 is CASSPRPRGGEPYEQYF. Here the CDR3 DNA reads TGTGCCAGCAGCCCCCGCCCGAGGGGGGGCGAACCCTACGAGCAGTACTTC.

The V gene is TRBV5-6, the J gene TRBJ2-1; either TRBD1 or TRBD2 may fit D (5 bases each). The CDR3 is 13 amino acids. V dropped 4 bases and J dropped 9 bases, with 14 bases sitting between them. Germline loops: CDR1 SGHDT, CDR2 YYEEEE. CDR3 in amino acids: CASSEGTGGEQFF. The CDR3 DNA sequence: TGTGCCAGCAGCGAGGGGACCGGCGGTGAGCAGTTCTTC.

The J gene is TRBJ1-1, the V gene TRBV11-2; possibly TRBD1 for D (5 bases). Trimming shortened V by 2 bases and J by 4 bases, and 8 bases separated the two germline ends. CDR1 is SGHAT, CDR2 FQNNGV, per germline. This CDR3 comprises 13 residues. CDR3 protein: CASSLSGATEAFF. The DNA of the CDR3 is TGTGCCAGCAGCTTATCCGGGGCCACTGAAGCTTTCTTT.